This entry describes one T cell receptor (beta chain). The data originate from a study of blood T cell repertoires in COVID-19. Across the study: The analysed material was cDNA or gDNA that came from T cells, B-cell-depleted T cells, or PBMCs.

Profiling relied on immunoSEQ multiplex PCR, and the TCRdb table lists in-frame clones only, not all of them. The sample yields roughly 180,000 clones, approximately 83% seen once. J gave up 1 base and V 9 bases, and 3 bases lay outside the gene matches. This CDR3 spans 13 amino acids. The V gene's germline CDR1 is SNHLY and CDR2 FYNNEI. Material: PBMCs or T cells enriched from blood (not recorded which). The chain recombines TRBV2 with TRBJ1-3, with 7 nucleotides matching TRBD1. This TCR was sampled from a woman between 55 and 75 years old who had recovered from COVID-19. CDR3 coding DNA: TGTGCCAGTACAGGGGAATCTGGAAACACCATATATTTT. Its protein product is CASTGESGNTIYF.